These 23 T cell receptor beta chains were sequenced from one sample in a study of response to subunit inactivated influenza vaccine. TCRdb processed the RT-PCR reads anew with MiXCR; each CDR3 protein has one entry. The sample has about half a million distinct CDR3 sequences, approximately 9.9% seen once; the top ten hold roughly 12%. The starting material was PBMCs from blood, obtained 45 days after vaccination. These TCRs come from a man between 45 and 60 years old who received an inactivated influenza vaccine.

This clonotype was observed a few times. The chain is built from TRBV5-1 and TRBJ2-7; maybe TRBD2 (7 bases). V was shortened by 0 bases and J by 2 bases, with 12 bases between the two germline ends. Germline CDR1 and CDR2: SGHRS and YFSETQ. This CDR3 comprises 15 residues. The CDR3 sequence: CASSLAAGATYEQYF. For the CDR3, the DNA is TGCGCCAGCAGCTTGGCTGCGGGGGCCACCTACGAGCAGTACTTC.

This clonotype was observed a few times. The CDR3 here is CASSQLNSHTDTQYF. The CDR3 DNA reads TGCGCCAGCAGCCAACTCAATAGCCACACAGATACGCAGTATTTT. V is TRBV4-3 and J is TRBJ2-3; D is undetermined. Germline assignment: CDR1 LGHNA and CDR2 YSLEER. CDR3 length equals 15 residues. V lost 2 bases to trimming and J lost 2 bases, with 11 bases between them.

This sequence joins TRBV5-1 and TRBJ2-1, with 11 nucleotides matching TRBD2. Trimming took 4 bases from V and 3 from J; bases not matched to a gene: 6. Germline V gives CDR1 SGHRS, CDR2 YFSETQ. This CDR3 has 16 amino acids. The CDR3 sequence is CASSLSGTSGYNEQFF. In nucleotides, the CDR3 is TGCGCCAGCAGCCTATCCGGGACTAGCGGCTACAATGAGCAGTTCTTC.

This clonotype was seen at least ten times. V is TRBV20-1 and J is TRBJ2-3; 7 positions match TRBD1. CDR1 is DFQATT and CDR2 is SNEGSKA in the germline V gene (reference sequence). J lost 2 bases, V lost 5 bases, and 4 bases had no gene match. The CDR3 contains 13 residues. The CDR3 loop reads CSAVQGLTDTQYF. CDR3 in DNA: TGCAGTGCTGTACAGGGGCTCACAGATACGCAGTATTTT.

This clonotype was recorded at least ten times. The chain has TRBV6-5 and TRBJ2-6; D not certain. V lost 1 base and J lost 2, with 6 bases in between. CDR3 size: 15 residues. Germline CDR1 is MNHEY and CDR2 is SVGAGI. Here the CDR3 DNA reads TGTGCCAGCAGTTACTGGAGTGCTGGGGCCAACGTCCTGACTTTC. This sequence encodes CASSYWSAGANVLTF.

This clonotype was seen a handful of times. The chain carries TRBV5-1 and TRBJ2-3; D gene unclear. Trimming removed 7 bases from V and 2 bases from J, with 5 bases in between. CDR1 and CDR2 (germline): SGHRS, YFSETQ. The CDR3 loop spans 11 amino acids. CDR3 in DNA: TGCGCCAGCTTACACACAGATACGCAGTATTTT. Its translation is CASLHTDTQYF.

This clonotype occurred many times. The chain employs TRBV12-3 or TRBV12-4 and TRBJ1-5, with unresolved D. The CDR3 is made up of 13 amino acids. With 7 bases removed from V and 6 bases from J, the gap between germline ends came to 13 bases. CDR3 residues: CASTFGRVQPQHF. CDR3 nucleotide sequence: TGTGCCAGCACCTTCGGACGGGTTCAGCCCCAGCATTTT.

The table lists this clonotype with a few counts. This rearrangement joins TRBV12-3 or TRBV12-4 to TRBJ1-1; a weak D match, TRBD1 (6 bases). The V end was cut by 1 base, the J end by 3 bases, with 9 bases between. The CDR3 has 14 amino acids. The CDR3 DNA is TGTGCCAGCAGTTTAGGGGGGCTCGACACTGAAGCTTTCTTT. This gives the protein CASSLGGLDTEAFF.

This clonotype was counted at least ten times. The CDR3 DNA sequence: TGCAGTGCTAGAGATGGGGGGAGCACCGGGGAGCTGTTTTTT. Translated: CSARDGGSTGELFF. The V gene is TRBV20-1, the J gene TRBJ2-2; TRBD2 is a possible D gene (6 bases). The germline gives CDR1 DFQATT, CDR2 SNEGSKA (reference sequence). The CDR3 is 14 amino acids. V was shortened by 0 bases and J by 4 bases, with 9 bases between the two germline ends.

This clonotype has a handful of counts. A read error may be the cause here, since a much bigger clone is one base away. The chain recombines TRBV6-5 with TRBJ2-7; D is uncertain. Trimming removed 4 bases at V and 1 base at J, with 8 bases between. The CDR3 consists of 13 residues. Per the germline V gene, CDR1 is MNHEY and CDR2 is SVGAGI. The DNA of the CDR3 is TGTGCCAGCAGTTGGGCAGGATCCTACGAGCAGTACTTC. Its translation is CASSWAGSYEQYF.

The chain links TRBV20-1 to TRBJ2-7, with a weak D call TRBD1 (5 bases). V dropped 5 bases and J dropped 3 bases, with 8 bases sitting between them. Germline CDR1 DFQATT, CDR2 SNEGSKA (reference sequence). The CDR3 is made up of 11 amino acids. As DNA, the CDR3 is TGCAGTGCTTACCAGGGCTACGAGCAGTACTTC. It encodes CSAYQGYEQYF.

This clonotype was detected ten times or more. The V call is TRBV7-9, the J call TRBJ2-2; unclear D gene. The ends were cut back, 1 base at V and 1 base at J, with 7 bases in the middle. The CDR3 totals 15 residues. Germline loops: CDR1 SEHNR, CDR2 FQNEAQ (reference sequence). The CDR3 here is CASSLGGGNTGELFF. The CDR3 DNA is TGTGCCAGCAGCTTAGGAGGCGGGAACACCGGGGAGCTGTTTTTT.

The V and J genes are TRBV5-8 and TRBJ2-5; maybe TRBD1 (5 bases). The V gene lost 1 base and the J gene lost 5 bases, with 15 bases spanning the gap. Germline values: CDR1 SGHTS, CDR2 YDEGEE. CDR3 size: 15 residues. The CDR3 DNA reads as TGTGCCAGCAGCTTGTACTACGGACACGGGGAGACCCAGTACTTC. This codes for CASSLYYGHGETQYF.

This clonotype has more than one count but fewer than ten. The chain joins TRBV3-1 to TRBJ2-5; possible D gene TRBD2, 5 bases. CDR1 and CDR2 from the germline V gene are LGHDT and YNNKEL (reference sequence). V was trimmed by 1 base and J by 1 base, leaving 10 bases between them. This CDR3 contains 15 residues. The CDR3 DNA reads TGTGCCAGCAGCCAAGGAGCTAGCTCCCAAGAGACCCAGTACTTC. It encodes CASSQGASSQETQYF.

In its sample, this clonotype was seen a few times. The chain has TRBV29-1 and TRBJ1-1; D gene ambiguous. The CDR3 consists of 12 residues. V was pared by 7 bases and J by 6 bases, with 15 bases between. The germline gives CDR1 SQVTM, CDR2 ANQGSEA. CDR3 bases: TGCAGCGCCATTAGTATGGGATCTGAAGCTTTCTTT. This encodes CSAISMGSEAFF.

This chain joins TRBV6-1 and TRBJ2-3, with 8 bases fitting TRBD2. Trimming cost V 5 bases and J 0 bases; bases outside gene matches: 13. Per germline, CDR1 MNHNS and CDR2 SASEGT. This CDR3 is built from 18 residues. CDR3 residues: CASSPHPLLAVSTDTQYF. In nucleotides, the CDR3 is TGTGCCAGCAGTCCACACCCCCTACTAGCGGTCAGCACAGATACGCAGTATTTT.

This clonotype was found many times. This chain uses TRBV29-1 with TRBJ2-7; D might be TRBD1 or TRBD2, each matching 5 bases. V lost 5 bases, J lost 6 bases, and 14 bases lay in between. The CDR3 consists of 12 residues. Looked up from germline, CDR1 is SQVTM and CDR2 is ANQGSEA. The CDR3 bases are TGCAGCGTTCCGGGGCTGGTGGGCGAGCAGTACTTC. Encoded protein: CSVPGLVGEQYF.

A note on this clonotype: Since a much larger clone is just one base distant, this may be a read error. The V and J genes are TRBV6-2 or TRBV6-3 and TRBJ2-3, with D perhaps TRBD2 (5 bases). Germline assignment: CDR1 MNHEY and CDR2 SVGEGT. CDR3 length: 13 amino acids. The V end was cut by 7 bases, the J end by 7 bases, with 15 bases between. As DNA, the CDR3 is TGTGCCAGCATCCTGCCGGGGATTTATACGCAGTATTTT. Translated: CASILPGIYTQYF.

This clonotype has a count of ten or more. The genes are TRBV20-1 and TRBJ2-1; D is undetermined. There are 16 residues in the CDR3. V dropped 0 bases and J dropped 0 bases, with 12 bases sitting between them. The germline V gene has CDR1 DFQATT and CDR2 SNEGSKA (reference sequence). The CDR3 protein is CSARDNSRSSYNEQFF. The CDR3, as DNA: TGCAGTGCTAGAGATAACTCGCGCAGCTCCTACAATGAGCAGTTCTTC.

Here the CDR3 DNA reads TGCAGTGCGCCCGGTTGGGGGGTAGATTCACCCCTCCACTTT. It codes for CSAPGWGVDSPLHF. This chain links TRBV20-1 with TRBJ1-6; D perhaps matches TRBD1 (5 bases). The V gene's germline CDR1 is DFQATT and CDR2 SNEGSKA (reference sequence). The CDR3 is 14 residues long. The V end lost 6 bases, the J end lost 8 bases, and 17 bases lay between the germline ends.

This clonotype occurred many times. The chain joins TRBV5-1 to TRBJ2-3, with unresolved D. The CDR3 extends over 15 amino acids. The germline V gene encodes CDR1 SGHRS and CDR2 YFSETQ. V lost 0 bases to trimming and J lost 8 bases, with 16 bases between them. The CDR3 region is CASSLGPQLKATQYF. The CDR3 nucleotides are TGCGCCAGCAGCTTGGGGCCCCAGCTTAAGGCTACGCAGTATTTT.

The chain joins TRBV12-3 or TRBV12-4 to TRBJ2-1, with TRBD2 identical over 7 bases. This CDR3 comprises 15 residues. The trim removed 3 bases at V and 8 bases at J, leaving 10 bases unmatched. Here the CDR3 reads CASSFAGGRADEQFF. CDR3 coding DNA: TGTGCCAGCAGTTTTGCGGGTGGGAGGGCGGATGAGCAGTTCTTC.

The chain employs TRBV9 and TRBJ2-1; D may be TRBD2 (7 bases). Trimming pared 0 bases from V and 7 bases from J, leaving 14 bases between. This CDR3 region has 15 residues. Germline values: CDR1 SGDLS, CDR2 YYNGEE. This CDR3 is CASSVGGGAWNEQFF. For the CDR3, the DNA is TGTGCCAGCAGCGTAGGAGGGGGGGCCTGGAATGAGCAGTTCTTC.